There are many counts of the clone carrying this T cell receptor beta chain. No antigen is known for it. This record comes from a study of post-analysis software for immune sequencing data. Notes on the study in general: Compared with controls, patients showed significantly lower normalized Chao1 diversity.

Unique molecular identifiers were carried by the TCR beta cDNA libraries. MiXCR, applied by TCRdb to the PCR reads, yields one record per CDR3 protein. In the table there are 250,000 to 300,000 distinct CDR3 sequences, 35% to 45% of which are singletons. Sequenced input: blood. This receptor was taken from a girl aged 5-17 years with multiple sclerosis.

This CDR3 is CSARGGNTDTQYF. DNA of the CDR3: TGCAGTGCTAGAGGCGGGAACACAGATACGCAGTATTTT. This chain joins TRBV20-1 and TRBJ2-3, with D maybe TRBD2 (6 bases). V dropped 1 base and J dropped 2 bases, with 7 bases sitting between them. This CDR3 region has 13 residues. Germline V lookup: CDR1 DFQATT, CDR2 SNEGSKA (reference sequence).